A single sample gave rise to the 26 T cell receptor beta chains below, sequenced in a study of blood T cell repertoires in COVID-19. Sequencing used immunoSEQ multiplex PCR; TCRdb keeps in-frame clones, though not all of them. The table records over 110,000 clones, around 82% of them present only once. Specimen: PBMCs or T cells enriched from blood (not recorded which). Every receptor here comes from a man between 50 and 59 years old in a cohort exposed to, infected with or recovered from COVID-19 (not recorded which).

The gene calls are TRBV7-9 and TRBJ2-5, with TRBD2 as a possible D gene (6 bases). The germline V gene has CDR1 SEHNR and CDR2 FQNEAQ (reference sequence). The CDR3 is made up of 19 amino acids. V was clipped by 3 bases and J by 2 bases, with 25 bases between them. The CDR3 spells CASSFYRGISTRRQETQYF. As DNA, the CDR3 is TGTGCCAGCAGCTTCTACCGGGGGATCTCCACAAGAAGACAAGAGACCCAGTACTTC.

V and J are TRBV11-2 and TRBJ2-3; TRBD2 might be the D (7 bases). The CDR3 runs to 16 residues. V gave up 4 bases and J gave up 1 base, with 15 bases separating them. The germline gives CDR1 SGHAT, CDR2 FQNNGV. The chain's CDR3 is CASSSREGGGTDTQYF. CDR3 nucleotide sequence: TGTGCCAGCAGCTCGAGAGAGGGGGGGGGCACAGATACGCAGTATTTT. The whole variable domain, filled in from reference TRBV11-2 and TRBJ2-3, reads EAGVAQSPRYKIIEKRQSVAFWCNPISGHATLYWYQQILGQGPKLLIQFQNNGVVDDSQLPKDRFSAERLKGVDSTLKIQPAKLEDSAVYLCASSSREGGGTDTQYFGPGTRLTVL.

The CDR3 nucleotides are TGTGCCAGCAGGAAGAGAGGGGGTAATGAAAAACTGTTTTTT. This encodes CASRKRGGNEKLFF. The V gene is TRBV2, the J gene TRBJ1-4, with D possibly being TRBD1 (6 bases). CDR3 size: 14 residues. Trimming took 6 bases from V and 4 from J, leaving 12 bases between them. Germline CDR1 reads SNHLY; CDR2 reads FYNNEI. The whole variable domain, filled in from reference TRBV2 and TRBJ1-4, reads EPEVTQTPSHQVTQMGQEVILRCVPISNHLYFYWYRQILGQKVEFLVSFYNNEISEKSEIFDDQFSVERPDGSNFTLKIRSTKLEDSAMYFCASRKRGGNEKLFFGSGTQLSVL.

This clone was found many times. The chain combines TRBV6-2 or TRBV6-3 with TRBJ1-5, with 7 bases that match TRBD1. Germline CDR1 reads MNHEY; CDR2 reads SVGEGT. This CDR3 is 17 amino acids long. V trimming: 5 bases; J trimming: 2 bases; junction bases outside the gene matches: 12. The CDR3 nucleotides read TGTGCCAGCAGTGAGGGGGCAGTCAGGGATGGCAATCAGCCCCAGCATTTT. Translating gives CASSEGAVRDGNQPQHF.

The CDR3 spells CASTETGEANTEAFF. The CDR3 bases are TGTGCCAGCACCGAGACAGGGGAGGCGAACACTGAAGCTTTCTTT. The chain recombines TRBV21-1 with TRBJ1-1; the table's D call of TRBD1 was not tested on the DNA. TRBV21-1 is a pseudogene segment. The CDR3 length is 15 residues.

The chain has TRBV7-8 and TRBJ2-3; 12 nucleotides line up with TRBD2. CDR3 length: 17 amino acids. Germline CDR1 reads SGHVS; CDR2 reads FQNEAQ. Germline trimming cut 5 bases from V and 0 bases from J; bases unmatched to any gene: 6. The CDR3 DNA reads TGTGCCAGCAGCCCCTCCGGACTAGCGGGAAGCACAGATACGCAGTATTTT. Amino acid sequence: CASSPSGLAGSTDTQYF. The complete variable domain, with remaining parts taken from reference TRBV7-8 and TRBJ2-3, reads GAGVSQSPRYKVAKRGQDVALRCDPISGHVSLFWYQQALGQGPEFLTYFQNEAQLDKSGLPSDRFFAERPEGSVSTLKIQRTQQEDSAVYLCASSPSGLAGSTDTQYFGPGTRLTVL.

This chain joins TRBV19 and TRBJ1-5, with 8 bases lining up with TRBD1. The CDR3 loop spans 14 amino acids. Germline trimming cut 10 bases from V and 2 bases from J; bases unmatched to any gene: 7. The V gene's germline CDR1 is LNHDA and CDR2 SQIVND (reference sequence). For the CDR3, the DNA is TGTGCCACCGGACAGGGAAGGGGCAATCAGCCCCAGCATTTT. Its translation is CATGQGRGNQPQHF.

The chain uses TRBV27 and TRBJ2-1, with 7 bases aligning to TRBD1. Germline V lookup: CDR1 MNHEY, CDR2 SMNVEV (reference sequence). CDR3 length: 15 residues. With V trimmed by 8 bases and J by 4 bases, 11 bases remained unmatched. The CDR3 reads CASGRGQPLYNEQFF. The CDR3, as DNA: TGTGCCAGCGGTCGGGGACAGCCTCTATACAATGAGCAGTTCTTC.

V and J are TRBV18 and TRBJ2-2; perhaps TRBD2 as D (6 bases). The V end was cut by 2 bases, the J end by 4 bases, with 20 bases between. CDR3 size: 18 residues. Germline V lookup: CDR1 KGHSH, CDR2 LQKENI. DNA for the CDR3: TGTGCCAGCTCACCAAAGGTACCCGGGAGAGGCGGCACCGGGGAGCTGTTTTTT. Translated, it gives CASSPKVPGRGGTGELFF. Drawing the rest from reference TRBV18 and TRBJ2-2, the complete variable domain is NAGVMQNPRHLVRRRGQEARLRCSPMKGHSHVYWYRQLPEEGLKFMVYLQKENIIDESGMPKERFSAEFPKEGPSILRIQQVVRGDSAAYFCASSPKVPGRGGTGELFFGEGSRLTVL.

The sample holds a few counts of this clone. The chain carries TRBV10-3 and TRBJ2-7; the D gene is possibly TRBD2 (5 bases). V lost 4 bases and J 0 bases, leaving 13 bases between the germline ends. The CDR3 runs to 15 residues. Germline CDR1 reads ENHRY; CDR2 reads SYGVKD. CDR3 sequence reads: CAISASAGSSYEQYF. The DNA of the CDR3 is TGTGCCATCAGTGCCTCGGCGGGCAGCTCCTACGAGCAGTACTTC.

The rearrangement uses TRBV5-8 and TRBJ2-5; weak D call: TRBD1 (5 bases). The CDR3 length is 15 residues. Trimming left V 2 bases short and J 1 base short, with 12 bases between. From germline, CDR1 is SGHTS and CDR2 YDEGEE. This CDR3 is CASSLIVQGQETQYF. CDR3 bases: TGTGCCAGCAGCTTAATCGTTCAGGGCCAAGAGACCCAGTACTTC.

The CDR3 is CASHPRTGSRETQYF. The CDR3 nucleotides read TGTGCCAGCCACCCCCGGACAGGGAGTAGGGAGACCCAGTACTTC. The chain employs TRBV2 and TRBJ2-5; 8 bases agree with TRBD1. Trimming removed 8 bases from V and 5 bases from J; junction bases left unmatched: 13. Germline CDR1 SNHLY, CDR2 FYNNEI. CDR3 length: 15 amino acids.

The genes are TRBV29-1 and TRBJ1-2; D not resolved. The CDR3 consists of 14 residues. Trimming stripped 2 bases from V and 7 bases from J, with 17 bases between. CDR1 and CDR2 (germline): SQVTM, ANQGSEA. CDR3: CSVEKQTALAGYTF. CDR3 nucleotide sequence: TGCAGCGTTGAAAAACAGACGGCCCTCGCTGGCTACACCTTC. Based on the CDR3 plus reference TRBV29-1 and TRBJ1-2, the full variable domain is SAVISQKPSRDICQRGTSLTIQCQVDSQVTMMFWYRQQPGQSLTLIATANQGSEATYESGFVIDKFPISRPNLTFSTLTVSNMSPEDSSIYLCSVEKQTALAGYTFGSGTRLTVV.

The chain's CDR3 is CASSPTGLYGYTF. The CDR3 DNA reads TGTGCCAGCAGCCCGACAGGCCTCTATGGCTACACCTTC. The rearrangement links TRBV7-3 to TRBJ1-2; D perhaps matches TRBD1 (6 bases). Germline V gives CDR1 SGHTA, CDR2 FQGTGA. The germline V and J ends were trimmed by 5 bases and 4 bases, with 11 bases remaining between them. The CDR3 length is 13 residues.

The chain combines TRBV30 with TRBJ2-7, with 8 bases fitting TRBD1. Germline V gives CDR1 GTSNPN, CDR2 SVGIG (reference sequence). This CDR3 is built from 13 residues. The ends lost 4 bases at V and 4 bases at J; junction bases unmatched: 6. The CDR3 protein is CAWTGQGGYEQYF. CDR3 DNA: TGTGCCTGGACCGGACAGGGTGGTTACGAGCAGTACTTC.

The chain joins TRBV9 to TRBJ1-2, with TRBD1 identical over 7 bases. The CDR3 totals 17 residues. The junction had 10 bases not matched to a gene; V was cut back by 2 bases and J by 0 bases. CDR1 and CDR2 (germline): SGDLS, YYNGEE. CDR3 amino acids: CASSVTRDSNSNYGYTF. CDR3 bases: TGTGCCAGCAGCGTCACCCGGGACAGCAATTCTAACTATGGCTACACCTTC.

This clone has just a few counts. The chain has TRBV28 and TRBJ2-2; D perhaps matches TRBD1 (5 bases). The CDR3 extends over 14 amino acids. Germline-derived CDR1 and CDR2 are MDHEN and SYDVKM. V was cut by 3 bases and J by 6 bases, with 11 bases left in between. The CDR3 loop is CASSLGRVSGELFF. CDR3 in DNA: TGTGCCAGCAGTTTGGGCAGGGTTTCCGGGGAGCTGTTTTTT.

V usage is TRBV24-1 and J usage is TRBJ2-3; 12 bases fit TRBD2. V shed 3 bases and J 3 bases; nucleotides not matched to a gene: 3. There are 16 residues in the CDR3. From germline, CDR1 is KGHDR and CDR2 SFDVKD. CDR3 sequence reads: CATSDVTSGSTDTQYF. The DNA for the CDR3 is TGTGCCACCAGTGATGTGACTAGCGGGAGTACAGATACGCAGTATTTT.

The chain uses TRBV24-1 and TRBJ2-2; TRBD1 matches 8 bases. The germline V gene has CDR1 KGHDR and CDR2 SFDVKD. J gave up 4 bases and V 9 bases, and 6 bases lay outside the gene matches. This CDR3 has 14 residues. The CDR3: CATGRQGFTGELFF. CDR3 DNA sequence: TGTGCCACCGGCAGACAGGGGTTCACCGGGGAGCTGTTTTTT.

This rearrangement joins TRBV27 to TRBJ1-1; 7 bases map to TRBD1. The V gene's germline CDR1 is MNHEY and CDR2 SMNVEV (reference sequence). With 3 bases clipped from V and 4 bases from J, the junction kept 8 bases outside the gene matches. The CDR3 contains 15 residues. The CDR3 region is CASSFRQGFVTEAFF. The CDR3 region has the DNA TGTGCCAGCAGTTTCCGACAGGGTTTCGTCACTGAAGCTTTCTTT.

The rearrangement joins TRBV19 to TRBJ2-1; weak D call: TRBD2 (5 bases). Trimming removed 8 bases at V and 6 bases at J, with 17 bases between. The V gene's germline CDR1 is LNHDA and CDR2 SQIVND (reference sequence). The CDR3 has 14 residues. CDR3 sequence reads: CASGLARDGNEQFF. The CDR3 DNA sequence: TGTGCCAGTGGCCTAGCCCGGGATGGCAATGAGCAGTTCTTC.

The gene calls are TRBV5-1 and TRBJ2-3; D might be TRBD2 (5 bases). Germline assignment: CDR1 SGHRS and CDR2 YFSETQ. V was cut by 1 base and J by 3 bases, with 12 bases left in between. CDR3 length: 15 amino acids. CDR3 nucleotides: TGCGCCAGCAGCTTGCGGGATTTAGGAACAGATACGCAGTATTTT. This codes for CASSLRDLGTDTQYF.

The chain carries TRBV19 and TRBJ1-2; D is possibly TRBD1 (5 bases). The length of the CDR3 is 15 residues. Germline V lookup: CDR1 LNHDA, CDR2 SQIVND (reference sequence). V lost 4 bases and J lost 1, with 13 bases in between. The CDR3 nucleotides are TGTGCCAGTAGTAGCCGGGGGGACGTTAACTATGGCTACACCTTC. Encoded protein: CASSSRGDVNYGYTF.

V is TRBV19 and J is TRBJ2-2; 11 bases align to TRBD1. The junction had 6 bases not matched to a gene; V was cut back by 8 bases and J by 1 base. Germline lookup yields CDR1 LNHDA and CDR2 SQIVND (reference sequence). The CDR3 length is 16 residues. CDR3 protein: CASRDRGELNTGELFF. CDR3 DNA sequence: TGTGCCAGTCGGGACAGGGGGGAGCTGAACACCGGGGAGCTGTTTTTT.

The gene calls are TRBV7-9 and TRBJ2-7; tentatively, D is TRBD1 (5 bases). This CDR3 has 13 amino acids. The V gene's germline CDR1 is SEHNR and CDR2 FQNEAQ (reference sequence). V was shortened by 1 base and J by 7 bases, with 11 bases between the two germline ends. CDR3 sequence (DNA): TGTGCCAGCAGCTTAGAAGGGGCCGGGGAGCAGTACTTC. This sequence encodes CASSLEGAGEQYF. Complete variable domain (other parts from reference TRBV7-9 and TRBJ2-7): DTGVSQNPRHKITKRGQNVTFRCDPISEHNRLYWYRQTLGQGPEFLTYFQNEAQLEKSRLLSDRFSAERPKGSFSTLEIQRTEQGDSAMYLCASSLEGAGEQYFGPGTRLTVT.

CDR3 in amino acids: CASSAPGGPNEQFF. CDR3 in DNA: TGTGCCAGCAGCGCCCCGGGAGGGCCCAATGAGCAGTTCTTC. The J gene is TRBJ2-1, the V gene TRBV9, with 8 bases that match TRBD2. Germline CDR1 reads SGDLS; CDR2 reads YYNGEE. With V trimmed by 3 bases and J by 6 bases, 5 bases remained unmatched. There are 14 residues in the CDR3.